This T cell receptor (beta chain) was obtained from a study of blood T cell repertoires in COVID-19. Study information: Spain, Italy and the United States supplied samples that represented acute and convalescent COVID-19. In each case, the material was cDNA or gDNA derived from T cells, B-cell-depleted T cells, or PBMCs.

Authors' methods: Amplification of reference gene primers provided the estimated nucleated cell counts. The repertoire was sequenced with immunoSEQ multiplex PCR; TCRdb's copy has only in-frame clones and lacks some. That table furnishes V, J and clone size, whereas the DNA furnished D and trimming. The sample yields some 66,000 clones, approximately 90% seen once. Trimming took 0 bases from V and 4 from J; bases not matched to a gene: 10. The CDR3 runs 17 residues. Germline CDR1 GTSNPN, CDR2 SVGIG (reference sequence). The rearrangement links TRBV30 to TRBJ1-3, with TRBD1 matching 9 bases. This receptor was obtained from a human donor in a cohort sampled during active COVID-19. Input material: peripheral blood. The CDR3 loop reads CAWSVSPGQGRGNTIYF. The DNA for the CDR3 is TGTGCCTGGAGTGTATCCCCCGGACAGGGGAGAGGAAACACCATATATTTT.